One sample yielded the 19 T cell receptor beta chains listed below, sequenced in a study of blood T cells in healthy people across ages (dated by TCRdb to about 2015). Library prep was done by 5' RACE. The sample was run on an Illumina HiSeq 2500. The second PCR ran for roughly 7 to 11 cycles and used a J-beta primer mix along with a sample-barcoded 5' primer. TCRdb trimmed public reads at Q25 via fastp, called clones via MiXCR and kept in-frame beta chains. Entries that share a CDR3 protein sequence are merged under the most common genes and DNA. For this sample the table gives 700,000 or so distinct CDR3 sequences, of which approximately 22% were detected only once. About 22% of the sample is taken by the ten largest. What was sequenced was blood. These receptors were taken from a man between 65 and 80 years old in good health.

This clonotype was counted many times. The genes are TRBV4-2 and TRBJ2-1, with TRBD2 as a possible D gene (5 bases). CDR3 length: 16 amino acids. Per germline, CDR1 LGHNA and CDR2 YNFKEQ. V gave up 1 base and J gave up 0 bases, with 10 bases separating them. CDR3 amino acids: CASSQAGGSSYNEQFF. For the CDR3, the DNA is TGTGCCAGCAGCCAAGCGGGTGGGAGCTCCTACAATGAGCAGTTCTTC.

This clonotype was detected a few times. The chain couples TRBV6-6 to TRBJ1-1, with D unresolved. There are 15 residues in the CDR3. The germline gives CDR1 MNHNY, CDR2 SVGAGI (reference sequence). V was pared by 2 bases and J by 0 bases, with 10 bases between. CDR3 in amino acids: CASSYPGEMNTEAFF. The CDR3 DNA reads TGTGCCAGCAGTTACCCTGGCGAAATGAACACTGAAGCTTTCTTT.

The V and J genes are TRBV20-1 and TRBJ2-5; 10 bases agree with TRBD2. Unmatched junction bases numbered 8, after V lost 5 bases and J lost 2 bases. The CDR3 runs to 15 residues. Germline CDR1 DFQATT, CDR2 SNEGSKA (reference sequence). For the CDR3, the DNA is TGCAGTGCTCACGTAGCGGGGGGCCGTCAAGAGACCCAGTACTTC. As protein: CSAHVAGGRQETQYF.

This clonotype was seen at least ten times. An end of the junction does not agree with germline; a read error may underlie this. V gene TRBV5-1 combines with J gene TRBJ2-6; D unclear. This CDR3 comprises 13 residues. The germline CDR1 and CDR2 sequences are SGHRS and YFSETQ. CDR3 sequence reads: CASSLSGANVLTF. Written as DNA, the CDR3 is TGTGCCAGCAGTTTATCTGGGGCCAACGTCCTGACTTTC.

This clonotype was recorded at least ten times. The rearrangement links TRBV12-3 or TRBV12-4 to TRBJ2-5; D is ambiguous. V dropped 1 base and J dropped 2 bases, with 5 bases sitting between them. This CDR3 comprises 13 residues. The CDR3 nucleotides are TGTGCCAGCAGTTTAGGGCGGCAAGAGACCCAGTACTTC. As protein: CASSLGRQETQYF.

This clonotype was recorded many times. The chain has TRBV6-5 and TRBJ2-1; no definite D call. The V gene's germline CDR1 is MNHEY and CDR2 SVGAGI. This CDR3 spans 11 amino acids. The V gene lost 8 bases and the J gene lost 8 bases, with 10 bases spanning the gap. DNA of the CDR3: TGTGCCAGCGGATGGATGGATGAGCAGTTCTTC. Translation: CASGWMDEQFF.

V is TRBV7-9 and J is TRBJ2-5; 14 nucleotides agree with TRBD2. The end of the DNA aligns better with TRBJ2-1, so the J call may be wrong. Per germline, CDR1 SEHNR and CDR2 FQNEAQ (reference sequence). The CDR3 has 16 amino acids. In DNA, the CDR3 is TGTGCCAGCAGCCCCCGTCGACTAGCGGGAGGGGATGAGCAGTTCTTC. This gives the protein CASSPRRLAGGDEQFF.

The chain joins TRBV3-1 to TRBJ1-2; maybe TRBD1 (5 bases). CDR1 and CDR2 (germline): LGHDT, YNNKEL (reference sequence). This CDR3 is built from 14 residues. The germline V and J ends were trimmed by 0 bases and 8 bases, with 13 bases remaining between them. The CDR3 reads CASSQDTRGRGYTF. Here the CDR3 DNA reads TGTGCCAGCAGCCAAGATACGAGGGGACGCGGCTACACCTTC.

The chain combines TRBV30 with TRBJ2-7; no clear D gene. The J call is in doubt because the DNA end fits TRBJ2-5 better. The CDR3 contains 12 residues. Germline CDR1 and CDR2: GTSNPN and SVGIG (reference sequence). In DNA form, the CDR3 reads TGTGCCTGGAGTTCCTTCCGGGAGACCCAGTACTTC. Translating gives CAWSSFRETQYF.

This clonotype was counted a few times. The chain combines TRBV27 with TRBJ1-5, with 12 bases aligning to TRBD1. TRBJ2-3 explains the end of the DNA better; the J call may be wrong. This CDR3 region has 15 residues. Germline CDR1 MNHEY, CDR2 SMNVEV (reference sequence). The CDR3 DNA follows: TGTGCCAGCAGTCCAGGGGACAGGGGGCATCAGCCCCAGTATTTT. The encoded protein is CASSPGDRGHQPQYF.

This clonotype was seen a handful of times. The chain employs TRBV12-3 or TRBV12-4 and TRBJ1-1; 8 bases align to TRBD1. There are 17 residues in the CDR3. The trim removed 6 bases at V and 1 base at J, leaving 13 bases unmatched. In nucleotides, the CDR3 is TGTGCCAGCAGACCTCCTCTAGGGACAGGACAGAACACTGAAGCTTTCTTT. This codes for CASRPPLGTGQNTEAFF.

The chain joins TRBV2 to TRBJ2-3, with 8 bases that match TRBD2. Germline assignment: CDR1 SNHLY and CDR2 FYNNEI. There are 16 residues in the CDR3. V shed 5 bases and J 3 bases; nucleotides not matched to a gene: 10. For the CDR3, the DNA is TGTGCCAGCAGTAACGAGCGGGAGATAGGAACAGATACGCAGTATTTT. Its protein product is CASSNEREIGTDTQYF.

A few counts support this clonotype. The J gene is TRBJ1-5, the V gene TRBV12-3 or TRBV12-4; TRBD1 might be the D (5 bases). With 10 bases removed from V and 0 bases from J, the gap between germline ends came to 10 bases. This CDR3 spans 13 amino acids. CDR3 protein: CATRQYSNQPQHF. DNA for the CDR3: TGTGCCACAAGACAGTATAGCAATCAGCCCCAGCATTTT.

The chain uses TRBV12-3 or TRBV12-4 and TRBJ2-7; unclear D gene. The J call could be wrong; TRBJ2-1 is a better fit for the DNA end. There are 14 residues in the CDR3. The CDR3 DNA reads TGTGCCAGCAGTTTTCCGGTGCCATCGCGTGAGCAGTTCTTC. Protein product: CASSFPVPSREQFF.

This clonotype was recorded at least ten times. V and J are TRBV12-5 and TRBJ2-7; TRBD1 matches 7 bases. Trimming removed 5 bases from V and 5 bases from J; junction bases left unmatched: 6. The CDR3 has 13 residues. Germline-derived CDR1 and CDR2 are LGHNT and FRNRAP. In nucleotides, the CDR3 is TGTGCTAGTGGTCAACGGGACAGCCACGAGCAGTACGTC. This translates into CASGQRDSHEQYV.

The chain joins TRBV6-2 or TRBV6-3 to TRBJ2-7; D remains ambiguous. Germline CDR1 is MNHEY and CDR2 is SVGEGT. The length of the CDR3 is 13 residues. Trimming took 2 bases from V and 5 from J, leaving 10 bases between them. CDR3: CASSYNSPNEQYF. CDR3 sequence (DNA): TGTGCCAGCAGTTACAACAGCCCTAACGAGCAGTACTTC.

In this sample, this clonotype turned up a few times. The chain links TRBV29-1 to TRBJ1-3; 7 bases match TRBD1. Germline V gene data show CDR1 as SQVTM and CDR2 as ANQGSEA. With 7 bases clipped from V and 3 bases from J, the junction kept 6 bases outside the gene matches. The CDR3 is 13 residues long. CDR3 nucleotides: TGCAGCGCCTCCGACAGGGTTGGAAACACCATATATTTT. It encodes CSASDRVGNTIYF.

This clonotype has at least ten counts. The rearrangement uses TRBV3-1 and TRBJ1-6; TRBD1 matches 8 bases. The CDR3 runs to 14 residues. V lost 2 bases to trimming and J lost 7 bases; unmatched junction nucleotides: 1. Germline CDR1 LGHDT, CDR2 YNNKEL (reference sequence). The CDR3 sequence: CASSQQGANSPLHF. The DNA of the CDR3 is TGTGCCAGCAGCCAACAGGGGGCAAATTCACCCCTCCACTTT.

The table lists this clonotype with a few counts. The CDR3, as DNA: TGCGCCAGCAGCTTGGTTGGGACAGACAACCCCGAGACCCAGTACTTC. Translated, it gives CASSLVGTDNPETQYF. The rearrangement joins TRBV5-1 to TRBJ2-5; 7 positions agree with TRBD1. Germline V gene lookup returns CDR1 SGHRS and CDR2 YFSETQ. CDR3 length equals 16 residues. V gave up 0 bases and J gave up 5 bases; unmatched junction bases: 10.